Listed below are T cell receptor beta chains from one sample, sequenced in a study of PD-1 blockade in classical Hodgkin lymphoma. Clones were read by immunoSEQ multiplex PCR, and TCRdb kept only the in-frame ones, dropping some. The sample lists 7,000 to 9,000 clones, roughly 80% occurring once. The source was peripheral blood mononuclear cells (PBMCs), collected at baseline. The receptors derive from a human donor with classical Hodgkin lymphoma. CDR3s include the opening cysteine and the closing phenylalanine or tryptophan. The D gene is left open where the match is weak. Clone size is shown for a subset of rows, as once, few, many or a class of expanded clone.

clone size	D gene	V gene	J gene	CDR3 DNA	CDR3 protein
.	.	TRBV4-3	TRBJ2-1	TGCGCCAGCAGCCAAGAAAGCGACTACAATGAGCAGTTCTTC	CASSQESDYNEQFF
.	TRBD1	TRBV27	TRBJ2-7	TGTGCCAGCAGTCTTCGACAGGGATATAACGAGCAGTACTTC	CASSLRQGYNEQYF
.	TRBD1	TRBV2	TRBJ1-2	TGTGCCAGCAGTGAAGGGGCCAGGACAGGCAGTCTCAGCAACTATGGCTACACCTTC	CASSEGARTGSLSNYGYTF
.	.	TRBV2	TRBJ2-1	TGTGCCAGCAGTAGGAGGTATAATGAGCAGTTCTTC	CASSRRYNEQFF
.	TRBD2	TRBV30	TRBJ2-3	TGTGCCGGCACCGGGACTAGCCCCATAAACCGCGGCACAGATACGCAGTATTTT	CAGTGTSPINRGTDTQYF
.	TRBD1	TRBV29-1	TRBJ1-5	TGCAGCGTCCAGGGGGGAAAGGATCAGCCCCAGCATTTT	CSVQGGKDQPQHF
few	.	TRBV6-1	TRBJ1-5	TGTGCCAGCAGTGACGCCGCGGGTGGGGAACAGCCCCAGCATTTT	CASSDAAGGEQPQHF
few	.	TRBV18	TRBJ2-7	TGTGCCAGCTCACCACCGGCCGATTACGAGCAGTACTTC	CASSPPADYEQYF
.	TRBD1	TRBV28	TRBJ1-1	TGTGCCAGCAGTGCAGGGGGCGCGCCCACTGAAGCTTTCTTT	CASSAGGAPTEAFF
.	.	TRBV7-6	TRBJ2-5	TGTGCCAGCAGCTTGCCGGGACACTTACAAGAGACCCAGTACTTC	CASSLPGHLQETQYF
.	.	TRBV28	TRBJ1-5	TGTGCCAGCAGTTCCCCCCCTGGGGGGTTAGCGTTT	CASSSPPGGLAF
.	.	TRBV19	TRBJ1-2	TGTGCCAGTAGTAATCGGGGACCAGCTAACTATGGCTACACCTTC	CASSNRGPANYGYTF
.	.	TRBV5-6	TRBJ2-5	TGTGCCAGCAGCATGGGACGCCGAATAACCTTCGAAGAGACCCAGTACTTC	CASSMGRRITFEETQYF
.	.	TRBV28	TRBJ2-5	TGTGCCAGCCGACACTACAGGGGAGGGGCAGAGACCCAGTACTTC	CASRHYRGGAETQYF
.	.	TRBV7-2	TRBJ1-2	TGTGCCAGCAGCTTGTTCGTAGCTAACTATGGCTACACCTTC	CASSLFVANYGYTF
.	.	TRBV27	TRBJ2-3	TGTGCCAGCAGGACGGCGGGCAGCCCCACAGATACGCAGTATTTT	CASRTAGSPTDTQYF
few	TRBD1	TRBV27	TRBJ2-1	TGTGCCAGCAGTCCCGGACAGGGGTTGCACAATGAGCAGTTCTTC	CASSPGQGLHNEQFF
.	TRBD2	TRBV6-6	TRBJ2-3	TGTGCCAGCAGTACTAGCGGCACAGATACGCAGTATTTT	CASSTSGTDTQYF
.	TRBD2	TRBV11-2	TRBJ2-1	TGTGCCAGCAGCTTTACTAGCGGGAGTGGCAATGAGCAGTTCTTC	CASSFTSGSGNEQFF
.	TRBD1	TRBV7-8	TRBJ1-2	TGTGCCAGCAGGTTCGAGTGGGACAGGCTTTCCACCTTC	CASRFEWDRLSTF
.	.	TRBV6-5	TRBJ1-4	TGTGCCAGCAGTTACGGCAGGGCCAGTGAAAAACTGTTTTTT	CASSYGRASEKLFF
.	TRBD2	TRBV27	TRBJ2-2	TGTGCCAGCAGACCACTAGCGGGAGGCACCGGGGAGCTGTTTTTT	CASRPLAGGTGELFF
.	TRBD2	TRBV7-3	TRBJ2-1	TGTGCCAGCAGCTCTAGCGGGAGATATGAGCAGTTCTTC	CASSSSGRYEQFF
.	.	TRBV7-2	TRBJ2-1	TGTGCCAGCAGCTTATTGAGGTCCTACAATGAGCAGTTCTTC	CASSLLRSYNEQFF
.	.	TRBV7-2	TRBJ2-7	TGTGCCAGCAGCTTAGCGGGAGGGGGATCCTACGAGCAGTACTTC	CASSLAGGGSYEQYF
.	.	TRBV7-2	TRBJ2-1	TGTGCCTCCGGGACTCAGCGCCGAAATGAGCAGTTCTTC	CASGTQRRNEQFF
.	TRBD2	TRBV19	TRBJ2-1	TGTGCCAGTAGTATAAGTACTAGCGGGAGGGACAATGAGCAGTTCTTC	CASSISTSGRDNEQFF
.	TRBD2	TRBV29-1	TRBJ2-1	TGCAGCGGGGGCCTAGCGGGAGGCTACAATGAGCAGTTCTTC	CSGGLAGGYNEQFF
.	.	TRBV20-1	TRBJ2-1	TGCAGTGCTGGTATTAATGAGCAGTTCTTC	CSAGINEQFF
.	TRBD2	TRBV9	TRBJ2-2	TGTGCCAGCAGCGTAGCTATCCTAGCGGGAGTCACCGGGGAGCTGTTTTTT	CASSVAILAGVTGELFF
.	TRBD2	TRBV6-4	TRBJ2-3	TGTGCCAGCAGTGAGCTAGCGGGAGAGGCAGATACGCAGTATTTT	CASSELAGEADTQYF
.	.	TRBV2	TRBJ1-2	TGTGCCAGCAGTGAATTACAGACTAACTATGGCTACACCTTC	CASSELQTNYGYTF
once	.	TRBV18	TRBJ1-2	TGTGCCAGCTCAGGGGCCGGGAACTATGGCTACACCTTC	CASSGAGNYGYTF
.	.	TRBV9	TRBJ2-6	TGTGCCAGCAGCGTAGATCGGAGCTCTGGGGCCAACGTCCTGACTTTC	CASSVDRSSGANVLTF
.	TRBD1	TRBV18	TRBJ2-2	TGTGCCAGCTCACCACGGGACAGTTCCACCGGGGAGCTGTTTTTT	CASSPRDSSTGELFF
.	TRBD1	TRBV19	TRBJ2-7	TGTGCCAGTAGTAAAGTGGACAGGGGTCGACACGAGCAGTACTTC	CASSKVDRGRHEQYF
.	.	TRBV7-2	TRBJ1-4	TGTGCCAGCACCCCTGGGGGAACTAATGAAAAACTGTTTTTT	CASTPGGTNEKLFF
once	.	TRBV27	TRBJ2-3	TGTGCCAGCAGGGGGTTCACAGATACGCAGTATTTT	CASRGFTDTQYF
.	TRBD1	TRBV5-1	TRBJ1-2	TGCGCCAGCAGCCCCCGGGACAGTAACTATGGCTACACCTTC	CASSPRDSNYGYTF
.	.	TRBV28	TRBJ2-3	TGTGCCAGCAGCCCCTCGAACGTGAATACGCAGTATTTT	CASSPSNVNTQYF
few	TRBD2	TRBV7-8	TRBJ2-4	TGTGCCAGCAGCGGGGTAGCGGGAGGGCCGAAAACAAAAAACATTCAGTACTTC	CASSGVAGGPKTKNIQYF
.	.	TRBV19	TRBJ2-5	TGTGCCAGCTCCAGATCTAGCGTAGAGACCCAGTACTTC	CASSRSSVETQYF
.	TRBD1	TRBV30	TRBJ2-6	TGTGCCTGGAGGGGACAGGGGGCAGGCGGGGCTGGGGCCAACGTCCTGACTTTC	CAWRGQGAGGAGANVLTF
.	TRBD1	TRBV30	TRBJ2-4	TGTGCCTGGAGGGGTTCCGCCGGGACAGGGATGGCCAAAAACATTCAGTACTTC	CAWRGSAGTGMAKNIQYF
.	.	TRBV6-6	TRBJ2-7	TGTGCCAGCAGCCCTGCCGGGCTCTCCTACGAGCAGTACTTC	CASSPAGLSYEQYF
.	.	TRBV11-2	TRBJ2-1	TGTGCCAGCAGCTACATAGGGGATGAGCAGTTCTTC	CASSYIGDEQFF
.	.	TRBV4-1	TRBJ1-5	TGCGCCAGCAGCCAGAGGGAGGGGGACAATCAGCCCCAGCATTTT	CASSQREGDNQPQHF
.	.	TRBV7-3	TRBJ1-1	TGTGCCAGCAGCTTCACGGGGAACACTGAAGCTTTCTTT	CASSFTGNTEAFF